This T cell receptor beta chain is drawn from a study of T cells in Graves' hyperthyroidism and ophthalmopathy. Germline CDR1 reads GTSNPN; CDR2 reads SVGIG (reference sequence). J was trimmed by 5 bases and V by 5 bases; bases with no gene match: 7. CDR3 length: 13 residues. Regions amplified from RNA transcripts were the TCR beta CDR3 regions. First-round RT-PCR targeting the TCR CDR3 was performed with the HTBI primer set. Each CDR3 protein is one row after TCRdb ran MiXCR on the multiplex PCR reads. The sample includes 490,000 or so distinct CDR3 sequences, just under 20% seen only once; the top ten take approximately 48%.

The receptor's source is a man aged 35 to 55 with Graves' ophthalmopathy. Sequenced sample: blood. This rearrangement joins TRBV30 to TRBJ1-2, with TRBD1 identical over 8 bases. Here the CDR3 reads CAWSTGDGYGYTF. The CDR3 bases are TGTGCCTGGTCGACAGGGGACGGGTATGGCTACACCTTC.